This record concerns one T cell receptor beta chain sequence. Original methodology: Reference gene primer amplification yielded estimated nucleated cell counts. Only in-frame clones appear in the TCRdb table, and some are missing; sequencing was by immunoSEQ multiplex PCR. V, J and clone size are taken as reported in that table, and D and trimming were inferred from the DNA itself. The sample yields under 55,000 clones, about nine tenths seen once. The data belong to a study of blood T cell repertoires in COVID-19. Study at large: Italy, Spain and the United States were the sources of the convalescent and acute COVID-19 samples. PBMCs, B-cell-depleted T cells, or T cells were the source of the cDNA or gDNA that made up the material.

The germline V gene encodes CDR1 SGHVS and CDR2 FQNEAQ. Unmatched junction bases numbered 7, after V lost 2 bases and J lost 4 bases. This CDR3 region has 16 residues. The sequence derives from a woman at least 80 years old with active COVID-19. The chain combines TRBV7-8 with TRBJ2-2, with 7 bases that match TRBD1. Sequencing input: peripheral blood. The CDR3 nucleotides read TGTGCCAGCAGCTTAATGTTACAGGGGTTCACCGGGGAGCTGTTTTTT. Protein: CASSLMLQGFTGELFF.